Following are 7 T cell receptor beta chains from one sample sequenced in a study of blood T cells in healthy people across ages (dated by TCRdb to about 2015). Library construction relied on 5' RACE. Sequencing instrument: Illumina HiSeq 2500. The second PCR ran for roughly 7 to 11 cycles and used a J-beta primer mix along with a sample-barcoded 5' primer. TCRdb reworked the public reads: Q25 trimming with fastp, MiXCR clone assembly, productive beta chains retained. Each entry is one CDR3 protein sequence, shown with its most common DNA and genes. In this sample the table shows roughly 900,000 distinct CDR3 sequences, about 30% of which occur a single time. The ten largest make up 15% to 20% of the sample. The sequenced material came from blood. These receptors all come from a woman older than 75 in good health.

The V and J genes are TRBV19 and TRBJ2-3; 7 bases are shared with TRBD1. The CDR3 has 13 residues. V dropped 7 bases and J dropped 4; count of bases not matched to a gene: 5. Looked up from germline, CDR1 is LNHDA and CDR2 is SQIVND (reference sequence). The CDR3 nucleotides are TGTGCCAGTAAGAAGGGGGCGTCAGATACGCAGTATTTT. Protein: CASKKGASDTQYF.

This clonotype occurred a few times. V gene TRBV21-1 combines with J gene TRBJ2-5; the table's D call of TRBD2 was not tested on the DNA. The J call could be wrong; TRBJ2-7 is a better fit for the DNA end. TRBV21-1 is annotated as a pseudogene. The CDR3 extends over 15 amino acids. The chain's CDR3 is CASSKAGGSRNEQYF. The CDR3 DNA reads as TGTGCCAGCAGCAAAGCAGGCGGCTCCCGGAACGAGCAGTACTTC.

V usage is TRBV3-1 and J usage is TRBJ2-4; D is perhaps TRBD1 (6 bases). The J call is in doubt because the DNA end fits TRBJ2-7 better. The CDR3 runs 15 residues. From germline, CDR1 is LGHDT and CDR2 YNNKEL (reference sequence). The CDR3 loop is CASSPRTAIAYEQYF. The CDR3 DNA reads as TGTGCCAGCAGCCCCCGGACAGCCATCGCCTACGAGCAGTACTTC.

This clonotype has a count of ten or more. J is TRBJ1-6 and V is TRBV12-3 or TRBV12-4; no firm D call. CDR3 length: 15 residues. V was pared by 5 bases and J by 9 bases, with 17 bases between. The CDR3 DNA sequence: TGTGCCAGCAGTCCCCGCGAGAGGTCGGGTTCACCCCTCCACTTT. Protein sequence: CASSPRERSGSPLHF.

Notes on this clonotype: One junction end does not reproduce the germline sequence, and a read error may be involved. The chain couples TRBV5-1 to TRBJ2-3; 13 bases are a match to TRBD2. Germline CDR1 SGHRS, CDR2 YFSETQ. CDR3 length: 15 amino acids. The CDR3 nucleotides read TGCGCCAGCAACTTGGGACTAGCGGGGACTGATACGCAGTATTTT. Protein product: CASNLGLAGTDTQYF.

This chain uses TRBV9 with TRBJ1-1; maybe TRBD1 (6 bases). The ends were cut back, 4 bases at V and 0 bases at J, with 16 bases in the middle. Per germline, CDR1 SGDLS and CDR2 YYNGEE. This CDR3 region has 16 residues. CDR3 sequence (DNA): TGTGCCAGCAGCCCACGCCCTACAGGGATGAACACTGAAGCTTTCTTT. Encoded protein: CASSPRPTGMNTEAFF.

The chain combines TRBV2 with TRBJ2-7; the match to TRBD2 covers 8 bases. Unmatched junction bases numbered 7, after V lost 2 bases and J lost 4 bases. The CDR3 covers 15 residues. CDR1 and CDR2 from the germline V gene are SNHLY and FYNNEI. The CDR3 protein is CASSERGGLTYEQYF. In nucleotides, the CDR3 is TGTGCCAGCAGTGAACGGGGGGGACTCACATACGAGCAGTACTTC.